This TCR beta chain was sequenced during a study of T cell responses to AZD1222 COVID-19 vaccine. Notes on the study in general: Across the whole spike, CD4 TCRs peaked at regions 160-218 and 743-854.

Sequencing used immunoSEQ multiplex PCR; TCRdb keeps in-frame clones, though not all of them. The table includes about 160,000 clones, roughly 88% detected once. Note on this clone: Antigen specificity is unknown.

CDR3 length: 12 amino acids. Trimming removed 3 bases at V and 3 bases at J, with 5 bases between. CDR1 and CDR2 from the germline V gene are SEHNR and FQNEAQ (reference sequence). This chain links TRBV7-9 with TRBJ1-1; D is unresolved. The source material was peripheral blood, sampled 28 days after the second AZD1222 dose. The sequence was collected from an adult who received the AZD1222 COVID-19 vaccine. This CDR3 is CASSLRDTEAFF. Here the CDR3 DNA reads TGTGCCAGCAGCTTGAGGGACACTGAAGCTTTCTTT. The full variable domain, completed using reference TRBV7-9 and TRBJ1-1, is DTGVSQNPRHKITKRGQNVTFRCDPISEHNRLYWYRQTLGQGPEFLTYFQNEAQLEKSRLLSDRFSAERPKGSFSTLEIQRTEQGDSAMYLCASSLRDTEAFFGQGTRLTVV.